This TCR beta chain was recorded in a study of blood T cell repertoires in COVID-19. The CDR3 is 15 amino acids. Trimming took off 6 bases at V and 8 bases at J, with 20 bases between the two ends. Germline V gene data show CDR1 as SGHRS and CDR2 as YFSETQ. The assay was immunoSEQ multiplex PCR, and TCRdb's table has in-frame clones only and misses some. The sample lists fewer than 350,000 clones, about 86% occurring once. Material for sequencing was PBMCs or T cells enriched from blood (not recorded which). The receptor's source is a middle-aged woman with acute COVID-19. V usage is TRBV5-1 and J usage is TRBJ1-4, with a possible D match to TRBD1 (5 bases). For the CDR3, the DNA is TGCGCCAGCAAAAACCAAGCAATGGGGGGAGAAAAACTGTTTTTT. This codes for CASKNQAMGGEKLFF.